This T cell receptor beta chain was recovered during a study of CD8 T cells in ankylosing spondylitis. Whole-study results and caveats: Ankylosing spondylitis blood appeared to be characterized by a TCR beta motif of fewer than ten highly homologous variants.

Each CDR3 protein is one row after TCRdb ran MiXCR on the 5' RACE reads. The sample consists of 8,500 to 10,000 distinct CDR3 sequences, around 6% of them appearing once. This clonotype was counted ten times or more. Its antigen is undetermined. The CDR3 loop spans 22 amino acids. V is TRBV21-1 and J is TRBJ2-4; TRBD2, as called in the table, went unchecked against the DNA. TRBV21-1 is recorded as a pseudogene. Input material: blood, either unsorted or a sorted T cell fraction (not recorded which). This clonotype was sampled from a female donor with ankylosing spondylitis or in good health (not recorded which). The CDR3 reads CASSTGLAGGPISFGAKNIQYF. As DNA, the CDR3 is TGTGCCAGCAGCACCGGACTAGCGGGAGGCCCCATTTCTTTCGGAGCCAAAAACATTCAGTACTTC.